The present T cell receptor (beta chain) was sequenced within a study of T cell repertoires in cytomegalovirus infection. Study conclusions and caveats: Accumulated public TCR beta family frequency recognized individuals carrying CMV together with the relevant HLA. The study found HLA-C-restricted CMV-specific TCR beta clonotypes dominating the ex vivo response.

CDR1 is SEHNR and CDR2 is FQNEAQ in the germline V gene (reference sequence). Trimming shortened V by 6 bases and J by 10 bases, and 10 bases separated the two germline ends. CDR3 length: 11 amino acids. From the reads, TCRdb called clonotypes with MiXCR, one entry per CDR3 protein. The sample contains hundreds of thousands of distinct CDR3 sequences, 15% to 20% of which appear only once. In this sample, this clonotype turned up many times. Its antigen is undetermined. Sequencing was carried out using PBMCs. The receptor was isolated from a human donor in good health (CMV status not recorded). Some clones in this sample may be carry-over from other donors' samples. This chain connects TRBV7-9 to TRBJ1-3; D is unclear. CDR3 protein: CASSTLLTIYF. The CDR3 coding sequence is TGTGCCAGCAGTACGCTCCTTACCATATATTTT.